Given below is one TCR beta chain in context. Its specificity is not known. This specimen comes from a study of T cell responses to AZD1222 COVID-19 vaccine. Notes on the study in general: Repertoires were obtained only post-peak T cell response.

Profiling relied on immunoSEQ multiplex PCR, and the TCRdb table lists in-frame clones only, not all of them. Of 210,000 or so clones listed, about 95% are singletons. Specimen: peripheral blood, collected 28 days after the second dose of the MenACWY control vaccine. This receptor was obtained from an adult who received the MenACWY meningococcal vaccine as a control.

CDR3 nucleotide sequence: TGTGCCAGCAGCTCCCCGGACAGGGGATTAGGTGAAAAACTGTTTTTT. Residues: CASSSPDRGLGEKLFF. V gene TRBV7-9 combines with J gene TRBJ1-4; 9 nucleotides match TRBD1. V lost 4 bases and J lost 7; bases outside the gene matches: 10. The CDR3 has 16 residues. Germline values: CDR1 SEHNR, CDR2 FQNEAQ (reference sequence).